This entry features one TCR beta chain sequence. Its cognate antigen is unknown. The data belong to a study of CXCR3-negative and CXCR3-positive naive CD8 T cells. Study findings and constraints: Naive CXCR3-negative and CXCR3-positive cells had similar TRBV-TRBJ usage; memory differed. With surface CD5 comparable between naive subsets, TCR strength was estimated using properties derived from the TRB CDR3. TRB CDR3 hydrophobicity was greater in CXCR3-positive naive cells than in CXCR3-negative naive cells.

UMI-labeled 5' RACE yielded the TRB cDNA libraries. TCRdb reprocessed the 5' RACE reads and keeps a single row for each CDR3 protein, giving no DNA. The ten top clones account for approximately 0.5%, within a sample of some 150,000 distinct CDR3 sequences. The origin of this receptor is a human donor in good health. Some clones in this sample may be carry-over from other donors' samples. Sample: naive CXCR3+ CD8+ T cells from blood. Sample subset: CD45RO-CCR7+CD27+CD95- naive CD8+ T cells expressing CXCR3 (TNR3+).

The CDR3 reads CATSDQTEYEQYF. This chain joins TRBV24-1 and TRBJ2-7; TCRdb's D call, TRBD1, is unchecked because there is no DNA. The CDR3 runs 13 residues. Germline CDR1 KGHDR, CDR2 SFDVKD.